This T cell receptor beta chain was captured in a study of T-cell memory formation after mild COVID-19. Broader study findings: Shrinking CD4+ clones resided mostly in CM and EM, and CD8+ ones in EMRA.

This CDR3 is built from 12 residues. The V gene's germline CDR1 is LGHDT and CDR2 YNNKEL (reference sequence). Trimming shortened V by 3 bases and J by 9 bases, and 12 bases separated the two germline ends. To note about this clonotype: Its cognate antigen is unknown.

The authors produced TCR alpha and TCR beta cDNA libraries with sample barcodes and UMIs by 5'RACE using constant-segment primers. One entry per CDR3 protein results from TCRdb running MiXCR on the 5' RACE reads. The data contain approximately 500,000 distinct CDR3 sequences, about 23% of them singletons. Material: PBMCs or a T cell subset sorted from them (not recorded which). The V gene is TRBV3-1, the J gene TRBJ2-7, with D possibly being TRBD1 (6 bases). The TCR originated in an adult woman who had mild COVID-19 (a few samples of this study predate the infection). Cell type and time point are not known. The CDR3 DNA reads TGTGCCAGCAGCCACGGTAAAGGGGGGCAGTACTTC. Translated: CASSHGKGGQYF.